Presented here are 13 T cell receptor beta chains from one specimen sequenced in a study of blood T cell repertoires in COVID-19 (dated by TCRdb to the early 2020s). Library preparation was by the immunoSEQ multiplex PCR assay. Held by TCRdb, this immuneACCESS table contains in-frame sequences only and omits some clones. Under half of the omission traces to an unresolved V gene where checked; the cause of the rest is unknown. This sample has 110,000 or so clones in its table, and 75% to 90% of those were observed once. The ten biggest clones cover about 13% of the sample. The specimen sequenced was peripheral blood. All receptors come from a human donor in a cohort sampled during active COVID-19.

The rearrangement links TRBV6-2 or TRBV6-3 to TRBJ2-1; a weak D match, TRBD2 (6 bases). V was cut by 5 bases and J by 7 bases, with 12 bases left in between. Germline V gene lookup returns CDR1 MNHEY and CDR2 SVGEGT. CDR3 size: 13 residues. CDR3 loop: CASSLGLLNEQFF. In DNA form, the CDR3 reads TGTGCCAGCAGTCTGGGACTCCTGAATGAGCAGTTCTTC.

This chain joins TRBV28 and TRBJ1-5, with D possibly matching TRBD1 (6 bases). The CDR3 loop spans 12 amino acids. The ends were cut back, 8 bases at V and 5 bases at J, with 10 bases in the middle. CDR1 is MDHEN, CDR2 SYDVKM, per germline. DNA for the CDR3: TGTGCCAGCGGCGAGGGGGATCAGCCCCAGCATTTT. As protein: CASGEGDQPQHF.

The CDR3 bases are TGTGCCACCCGGGACAGGCCAATGAACACTGAAGCTTTCTTT. Amino acids: CATRDRPMNTEAFF. The V and J genes are TRBV19 and TRBJ1-1; TRBD1 agrees at 8 bases. The junction had 7 bases not matched to a gene; V was cut back by 10 bases and J by 0 bases. CDR3 size: 14 residues. Germline values: CDR1 LNHDA, CDR2 SQIVND (reference sequence).

The chain carries TRBV7-2 and TRBJ2-7, with TRBD2 as a possible D gene (5 bases). CDR3 size: 13 residues. Germline-derived CDR1 and CDR2 are SGHTA and FQGNSA. V dropped 1 base and J dropped 7 bases, with 11 bases sitting between them. The CDR3 loop reads CASSLDHSGEQYF. CDR3 nucleotide sequence: TGTGCCAGCAGCTTAGACCATTCGGGGGAGCAGTACTTC.

The gene calls are TRBV9 and TRBJ2-3, with 7 nucleotides matching TRBD1. V dropped 0 bases and J dropped 4; count of bases not matched to a gene: 5. The CDR3 is 15 residues long. Per germline, CDR1 SGDLS and CDR2 YYNGEE. The CDR3 sequence: CASSVVSQGADTQYF. In nucleotides, the CDR3 is TGTGCCAGCAGCGTAGTTAGCCAGGGGGCAGATACGCAGTATTTT.

The chain has TRBV4-3 and TRBJ1-6; 8 positions agree with TRBD1. Germline CDR1 is LGHNA and CDR2 is YSLEER. Germline trimming cut 1 base from V and 7 bases from J; bases unmatched to any gene: 9. CDR3 length: 17 amino acids. The CDR3 loop is CASSQASGQGRNSPLHF. The CDR3 nucleotides are TGCGCCAGCAGCCAAGCCTCAGGACAGGGTCGAAATTCACCCCTCCACTTT.

This clone has a handful of counts. The V call is TRBV20-1, the J call TRBJ1-1; D not certain. Germline lookup yields CDR1 DFQATT and CDR2 SNEGSKA (reference sequence). This CDR3 is 11 amino acids long. Here the CDR3 DNA reads TGCGAGGGCAGGATGAACACTGAAGCTTTCTTT. This gives the protein CEGRMNTEAFF.

The chain joins TRBV6-5 to TRBJ2-1; 12 nucleotides match TRBD2. V shed 5 bases, J shed 4 bases, and the junction held 3 bases outside the gene matches. CDR3 length equals 15 residues. CDR1 is MNHEY and CDR2 is SVGAGI in the germline V gene. The CDR3 sequence is CASSQTSGRYNEQFF. The CDR3 DNA reads TGTGCCAGCAGTCAGACTAGCGGGAGATACAATGAGCAGTTCTTC.

This clone has just a few counts. The CDR3 DNA sequence: TGTGCCAGCAGTTACGCAGACGAGGGAGCTTTCTTT. This gives the protein CASSYADEGAFF. This chain connects TRBV6-6 to TRBJ1-1; no reliable D call. V shed 2 bases and J shed 10 bases, with 11 bases lying between them. The CDR3 runs to 12 residues. Germline CDR1 is MNHNY and CDR2 is SVGAGI (reference sequence).

This chain links TRBV28 with TRBJ2-2; possibly TRBD2 for D (6 bases). CDR3 length equals 15 residues. Trimming shortened V by 5 bases and J by 0 bases, and 10 bases separated the two germline ends. Germline lookup yields CDR1 MDHEN and CDR2 SYDVKM. This CDR3 reads CASSGGTPNTGELFF. CDR3 coding DNA: TGTGCCAGCAGTGGCGGGACGCCGAACACCGGGGAGCTGTTTTTT.

The chain combines TRBV30 with TRBJ2-7, with a possible D match to TRBD1 (6 bases). CDR3 length: 11 amino acids. V was shortened by 2 bases and J by 8 bases, with 10 bases between the two germline ends. The V gene's germline CDR1 is GTSNPN and CDR2 SVGIG (reference sequence). CDR3 region: CAWSLQGQQYF. In nucleotides, the CDR3 is TGTGCCTGGAGTCTACAGGGCCAGCAGTACTTC.

This clone appeared once. The chain has TRBV4-3 and TRBJ1-5; TRBD1 might be the D (6 bases). The CDR3 totals 15 residues. V was trimmed by 4 bases and J by 2 bases, leaving 12 bases between them. From germline, CDR1 is LGHNA and CDR2 YSLEER. The CDR3 nucleotides are TGCGCCAGCAGCCGGAGAAAGGGGGGCAATCAGCCCCAGCATTTT. It codes for CASSRRKGGNQPQHF.

The count of this clone is one. The V gene is TRBV11-3, the J gene TRBJ2-3; a weak D match, TRBD2 (5 bases). This CDR3 has 15 amino acids. In germline, CDR1 is SGHNT, CDR2 YENEEA. V was pared by 0 bases and J by 0 bases, with 7 bases between. The CDR3 protein is CASSLDGGSTDTQYF. CDR3 nucleotides: TGTGCCAGCAGCTTAGATGGCGGGAGCACAGATACGCAGTATTTT.